Below, 27 T cell receptor beta chains from the same sample are listed, as sequenced in a study of blood T cell repertoires in COVID-19. The method was immunoSEQ multiplex PCR; TCRdb's version includes in-frame clones alone and lacks a portion of them. The sample holds about 160,000 clones, 65% to 85% seen once. The sample comprised PBMCs or T cells enriched from blood (not recorded which). These TCRs come from a man between 40 and 49 years old who had recovered from COVID-19.

This chain uses TRBV6-5 with TRBJ1-2; D may be TRBD1 (6 bases). The V gene's germline CDR1 is MNHEY and CDR2 SVGAGI. This CDR3 is built from 14 residues. Trimming removed 6 bases at V and 2 bases at J, with 13 bases between. The CDR3: CASRRGSGNYGYTF. The CDR3 DNA reads TGTGCCAGCAGGAGGGGGTCGGGGAACTATGGCTACACCTTC.

This chain connects TRBV30 to TRBJ2-7; D perhaps matches TRBD1 (6 bases). There are 13 residues in the CDR3. CDR1 is GTSNPN and CDR2 is SVGIG in the germline V gene (reference sequence). The V end was cut by 0 bases, the J end by 9 bases, with 15 bases between. The CDR3 region has the DNA TGTGCCTGGAGTGTACAGGGAAGTCCAGCGCAGTACGTC. Translated: CAWSVQGSPAQYV.

CDR3 nucleotides: TGTGCCAGCAGTGCGGGACAGACAAGGAGGACAGATACGCAGTATTTT. Translating gives CASSAGQTRRTDTQYF. The chain has TRBV6-1 and TRBJ2-3; TRBD1 aligns across 7 bases. V shed 4 bases and J 3 bases; nucleotides not matched to a gene: 10. The CDR3 has 16 residues. Germline CDR1 MNHNS, CDR2 SASEGT.

This sequence joins TRBV29-1 and TRBJ2-1; 9 bases fit TRBD1. Germline trimming cut 7 bases from V and 15 bases from J; bases unmatched to any gene: 7. The V gene's germline CDR1 is SQVTM and CDR2 ANQGSEA. There are 10 residues in the CDR3. The CDR3 loop is CSAQQGATFF. The DNA for the CDR3 is TGCAGCGCACAACAGGGGGCGACGTTCTTC.

This sequence joins TRBV4-2 and TRBJ2-5, with D tentatively TRBD2 (6 bases). V dropped 0 bases and J dropped 4 bases, with 18 bases sitting between them. Germline V gene data show CDR1 as LGHNA and CDR2 as YNFKEQ. This CDR3 has 17 residues. The CDR3 DNA reads as TGTGCCAGCAGCCAAGATCTCGCTTTGGGGGGTCTAGAGACCCAGTACTTC. Protein product: CASSQDLALGGLETQYF.

The V and J genes are TRBV5-6 and TRBJ2-2; 10 nucleotides agree with TRBD2. Germline assignment: CDR1 SGHDT and CDR2 YYEEEE. The CDR3 is 16 residues long. V lost 2 bases to trimming and J lost 5 bases; unmatched junction nucleotides: 6. As DNA, the CDR3 is TGTGCCAGCAGCTTCATTTCGACTAGCGGGACCGGGGAGCTGTTTTTT. It encodes CASSFISTSGTGELFF.

The chain links TRBV7-9 to TRBJ1-2; 9 bases are a match to TRBD1. The CDR3 is 13 residues long. Germline-derived CDR1 and CDR2 are SEHNR and FQNEAQ (reference sequence). J was trimmed by 8 bases and V by 5 bases; bases with no gene match: 6. The CDR3, as DNA: TGTGCCAGCAGCATTGGACAGGGGCTAGGCTACACCTTC. Amino acids: CASSIGQGLGYTF.

This rearrangement joins TRBV4-2 to TRBJ1-2; D is perhaps TRBD1 (6 bases). The CDR3 is 17 amino acids. Trimming took off 0 bases at V and 7 bases at J, with 21 bases between the two ends. Per the germline V gene, CDR1 is LGHNA and CDR2 is YNFKEQ. The CDR3 DNA follows: TGTGCCAGCAGCCAAGAGGGCCGGACCGAATCCAGGGGTGGCTACACCTTC. Amino acids: CASSQEGRTESRGGYTF.

In this sample, this clone turned up a few times. The chain uses TRBV7-8 and TRBJ2-5; possibly TRBD2 for D (6 bases). Germline V gene data show CDR1 as SGHVS and CDR2 as FQNEAQ. The CDR3 spans 12 residues. The germline V and J ends were trimmed by 4 bases and 5 bases, with 8 bases remaining between them. This chain's CDR3 is CASSSGRETQYF. For the CDR3, the DNA is TGTGCCAGCAGCTCTGGGAGGGAGACCCAGTACTTC.

This clone was seen a single time. The rearrangement uses TRBV7-8 and TRBJ2-2; perhaps TRBD2 as D (6 bases). This CDR3 has 17 residues. Trimming stripped 5 bases from V and 2 bases from J, with 18 bases between. Germline V gene sequence: CDR1 SGHVS, CDR2 FQNEAQ. This CDR3 reads CASSPLRDSRNTGELFF. In DNA, the CDR3 is TGTGCCAGCAGCCCTTTACGGGACTCCCGAAACACCGGGGAGCTGTTTTTT.

As for this clone: One end of the junction does not line up with germline, which may come from a read error. V gene TRBV6-5 combines with J gene TRBJ2-5; D is unclear. Per the germline V gene, CDR1 is MNHEY and CDR2 is SVGAGI. CDR3 length: 11 residues. CDR3 in amino acids: CASSYLGTFHF. The CDR3, as DNA: TGTGCCAGCAGTTACCTAGGAACTTTTCACTTC.

V gene TRBV21-1 combines with J gene TRBJ1-2; TRBD1 is the table's D call and was not checked against the DNA. TRBV21-1 is a pseudogene locus. The CDR3 consists of 14 residues. The CDR3 loop is CASSKLTGEDGYTF. The CDR3 coding sequence is TGTGCCAGCAGCAAATTGACAGGTGAGGATGGCTACACCTTC.

This clone was observed a handful of times. The chain couples TRBV5-1 to TRBJ2-5, with TRBD1 matching 9 bases. Per the germline V gene, CDR1 is SGHRS and CDR2 is YFSETQ. This CDR3 region has 15 residues. Losses at the gene ends were 5 bases for V and 4 bases for J; bases not matched to a gene: 9. CDR3 DNA: TGCGCCAGCAGAGCGGGACAGGGTGTGGTAGAGACCCAGTACTTC. Its protein is CASRAGQGVVETQYF.

This clone was seen a handful of times. The chain is built from TRBV5-3 and TRBJ2-7, with 9 bases aligning to TRBD2. TRBV5-3 is treated as an ORF (open reading frame) with a function not yet certain. Trimming removed 2 bases from V and 3 bases from J; junction bases left unmatched: 6. This CDR3 contains 15 residues. The CDR3 DNA follows: TGTGCCAGAAGCTTCAGACTAGCGGATTTCTACGAGCAGTACGTC. Its protein product is CARSFRLADFYEQYV.

J is TRBJ1-1 and V is TRBV10-1, with D tentatively TRBD1 (5 bases). This CDR3 has 14 residues. Trimming cost V 3 bases and J 5 bases, with 13 bases left between them. CDR1 is WNHNN and CDR2 is SYGVQD in the germline V gene (reference sequence). CDR3 amino acids: CASSEVGGKTEAFF. CDR3 DNA sequence: TGCGCCAGCAGTGAAGTCGGGGGAAAGACTGAAGCTTTCTTT.

The chain has TRBV5-1 and TRBJ2-7; 7 nucleotides agree with TRBD1. V shed 0 bases and J 5 bases; nucleotides not matched to a gene: 8. CDR1 and CDR2 (germline): SGHRS, YFSETQ. This CDR3 region has 15 residues. The CDR3 nucleotides are TGCGCCAGCAGCTTGGGCGACAGGGAACGGGACGAGCAGTACTTC. This gives the protein CASSLGDRERDEQYF.

J is TRBJ1-4 and V is TRBV7-8; no clear D. The CDR3 totals 16 residues. Trimming left V 3 bases short and J 7 bases short, with 18 bases between. The germline gives CDR1 SGHVS, CDR2 FQNEAQ. The CDR3 DNA follows: TGTGCCAGCAGCTTCATTCTCGCCTCTACCCCTGAAAAACTGTTTTTT. This translates into CASSFILASTPEKLFF.

The V call is TRBV3-1 (or the pseudogene TRBV3-2), the J call TRBJ2-1; TRBD1 might be the D (5 bases). Germline V lookup: CDR1 LGHDT, CDR2 YNNKEL (reference sequence). The CDR3 contains 15 residues. The V end lost 4 bases, the J end lost 8 bases, and 18 bases lay between the germline ends. The DNA of the CDR3 is TGTGCCAGCAGCCGGACATCGGATGAATTCGATGAGCAGTTCTTC. Its translation: CASSRTSDEFDEQFF.

J is TRBJ2-5 and V is TRBV5-6; 9 positions match TRBD2. Germline CDR1 is SGHDT and CDR2 is YYEEEE. The CDR3 spans 16 residues. J gave up 7 bases and V 5 bases, and 15 bases lay outside the gene matches. The chain's CDR3 is CASRPVSGGARWTQYF. The CDR3, as DNA: TGTGCCAGCAGACCCGTTAGCGGGGGCGCCCGATGGACCCAGTACTTC. Complete variable domain (other parts from reference TRBV5-6 and TRBJ2-5): DAGVTQSPTHLIKTRGQQVTLRCSPKSGHDTVSWYQQALGQGPQFIFQYYEEEERQRGNFPDRFSGHQFPNYSSELNVNALLLGDSALYLCASRPVSGGARWTQYFGPGTRLLVL.

This clone was seen a handful of times. V usage is TRBV29-1 and J usage is TRBJ2-3; 12 nucleotides align to TRBD1. Germline lookup yields CDR1 SQVTM and CDR2 ANQGSEA. CDR3 length: 16 residues. J lost 6 bases, V lost 4 bases, and 11 bases had no gene match. This CDR3 reads CSVAFSGQGARDTQYF. The DNA of the CDR3 is TGCAGCGTTGCGTTCTCGGGACAGGGGGCGAGGGATACGCAGTATTTT.

The chain combines TRBV19 with TRBJ1-5; 9 nucleotides match TRBD1. Germline CDR1 and CDR2: LNHDA and SQIVND (reference sequence). This CDR3 is built from 15 residues. With 8 bases clipped from V and 7 bases from J, the junction kept 12 bases outside the gene matches. Here the CDR3 reads CASDRDRAPKQPQHF. Written as DNA, the CDR3 is TGTGCCAGTGACCGGGACAGGGCACCAAAACAGCCCCAGCATTTT.

The CDR3 sequence is CAWRGGETQYF. For the CDR3, the DNA is TGTGCCTGGAGGGGGGGGGAGACCCAGTACTTC. This chain links TRBV30 with TRBJ2-5; 7 nucleotides line up with TRBD2. The length of the CDR3 is 11 residues. Per the germline V gene, CDR1 is GTSNPN and CDR2 is SVGIG (reference sequence). J lost 5 bases, V lost 3 bases, and 0 bases had no gene match.

The chain recombines TRBV27 with TRBJ1-2; weak D call: TRBD1 (5 bases). Germline V gene data show CDR1 as MNHEY and CDR2 as SMNVEV (reference sequence). The length of the CDR3 is 13 residues. Trimming left V 3 bases short and J 4 bases short, with 9 bases between. CDR3 DNA: TGTGCCAGCAGTTTGTCAGGGATCTATGGCTACACCTTC. Translation: CASSLSGIYGYTF.

This clone was counted only a few times. The rearrangement links TRBV19 to TRBJ1-1; D remains unclear. The V end was cut by 7 bases, the J end by 1 base, with 10 bases between. CDR1 LNHDA and CDR2 SQIVND come from the germline V gene (reference sequence). This CDR3 is 13 amino acids long. The CDR3 sequence is CASNEEPNTEAFF. The CDR3 DNA is TGTGCCAGTAACGAGGAGCCGAACACTGAAGCTTTCTTT.

V usage is TRBV18 and J usage is TRBJ2-1, with 11 nucleotides matching TRBD1. V lost 3 bases and J lost 14; bases outside the gene matches: 15. This CDR3 has 16 amino acids. Germline V gene data show CDR1 as KGHSH and CDR2 as LQKENI. CDR3 sequence (DNA): TGTGCCAGCTCACCTCCGGGACAGGGGGAGAGGTCGCGCAAGTTCTTC. It translates to CASSPPGQGERSRKFF.

The rearrangement joins TRBV2 to TRBJ1-1; D is unclear. Germline loops: CDR1 SNHLY, CDR2 FYNNEI. CDR3 length equals 13 residues. The V and J ends lost 2 bases and 1 base respectively, with 5 bases between them. The CDR3 loop is CASSEQANTEAFF. As DNA, the CDR3 is TGTGCCAGCAGTGAACAGGCGAACACTGAAGCTTTCTTT.

This CDR3 is CASIPDRGTEAFF. The CDR3 nucleotides read TGTGCCAGTATACCCGACAGGGGAACTGAAGCTTTCTTT. The gene calls are TRBV19 and TRBJ1-1, with 8 bases that match TRBD1. V trimming: 7 bases; J trimming: 5 bases; junction bases outside the gene matches: 6. The CDR3 has 13 residues. From germline, CDR1 is LNHDA and CDR2 SQIVND (reference sequence).